Below, 2 T cell receptor beta chains from the same sample are listed, as sequenced in a study of CD8 T cells in ankylosing spondylitis. Each CDR3 protein gets one entry after TCRdb re-called the 5' RACE reads with MiXCR. The data show about 120,000 distinct CDR3 sequences, about an eighth seen once. Source material: blood, either unsorted or a sorted T cell fraction (not recorded which). Receptor source: a female donor with ankylosing spondylitis or in good health (not recorded which).

This clonotype has ten or more counts. The genes are TRBV12-3 or TRBV12-4 and TRBJ1-6, with 7 bases aligning to TRBD1. The CDR3 length is 14 residues. Germline trimming cut 6 bases from V and 5 bases from J; bases unmatched to any gene: 4. The CDR3 DNA reads as TGTGCCAGCAGCAGACAGGGACATAATTCACCCCTCCACTTT. This gives the protein CASSRQGHNSPLHF.

This clonotype has more than one count but fewer than ten. The rearrangement links TRBV12-3 or TRBV12-4 to TRBJ2-7; 7 bases match TRBD1. J gave up 4 bases and V 5 bases, and 2 bases lay outside the gene matches. The CDR3 runs 12 residues. CDR3 region: CASSTGVYEQYF. The CDR3 nucleotides read TGTGCCAGCAGTACAGGGGTGTACGAGCAGTACTTC.